This T cell receptor beta chain was recorded in a study of T cells in Graves' hyperthyroidism and ophthalmopathy. Study background: At the time of initial diagnosis and before any treatment, peripheral blood was collected.

Diagnostic assessment was based on clinical symptoms, serum thyroxine and TRAb, thyroid ultrasound and orbital computed tomography. The V end lost 6 bases, the J end lost 10 bases, and 28 bases lay between the germline ends. Germline V gene data show CDR1 as MNHNS and CDR2 as SASEGT. The CDR3 spans 17 residues. Amplified TCR beta CDR3 regions came from RNA transcripts. First-round RT-PCR with HTBI primers amplified the TCR CDR3 region. One entry per CDR3 protein, called by TCRdb with MiXCR from the multiplex PCR reads. The data contain 370,000 or so distinct CDR3 sequences, about a sixth of them singletons.

This clonotype originated in a woman aged 18 to 35 with Graves' hyperthyroidism that later progressed to Graves' ophthalmopathy. Sequenced sample: blood. J is TRBJ2-1 and V is TRBV6-1, with D unclear. The CDR3 nucleotides read TGTGCCAGCAGCCTCTCACATCCGGAACCCCCGGACCACGAGCAGTTCTTC. It specifies CASSLSHPEPPDHEQFF.